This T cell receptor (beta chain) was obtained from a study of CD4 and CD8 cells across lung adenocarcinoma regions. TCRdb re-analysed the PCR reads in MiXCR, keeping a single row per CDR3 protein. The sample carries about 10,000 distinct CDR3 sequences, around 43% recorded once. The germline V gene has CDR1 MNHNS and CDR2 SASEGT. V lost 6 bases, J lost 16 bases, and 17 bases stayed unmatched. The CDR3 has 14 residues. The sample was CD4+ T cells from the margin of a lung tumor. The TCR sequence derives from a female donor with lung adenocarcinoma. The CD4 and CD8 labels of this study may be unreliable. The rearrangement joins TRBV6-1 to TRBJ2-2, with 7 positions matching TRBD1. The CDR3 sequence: CASRKAVSTGAQFF. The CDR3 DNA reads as TGTGCCAGCAGAAAGGCTGTGAGCACAGGGGCGCAGTTTTTT.